This passage covers 29 T cell receptor beta chains from one sample sequenced in a study of blood T cell repertoires in COVID-19. Profiling relied on immunoSEQ multiplex PCR, and the TCRdb table lists in-frame clones only, not all of them. Counted here are under 130,000 clones, about 85% occurring once; the ten biggest clones make up under 2.5%. The source material was peripheral blood. The receptor set was obtained from a human donor in a cohort sampled during active COVID-19.

V usage is TRBV3-1 (or the pseudogene TRBV3-2) and J usage is TRBJ2-3; D perhaps matches TRBD2 (5 bases). The V gene lost 0 bases and the J gene lost 1 base, with 5 bases spanning the gap. This CDR3 contains 14 residues. Germline V gene data show CDR1 as LGHDT and CDR2 as YNNKEL (reference sequence). The CDR3: CASSQERGTDTQYF. In DNA form, the CDR3 reads TGTGCCAGCAGCCAAGAGCGGGGCACAGATACGCAGTATTTT.

This clone was recorded only once. CDR3: CASSLDGQGMAGANVLTF. DNA of the CDR3: TGCGCCAGCAGCTTGGACGGACAGGGAATGGCAGGGGCCAACGTCCTGACTTTC. This chain links TRBV5-1 with TRBJ2-6, with TRBD1 identical over 8 bases. CDR1 and CDR2 (germline): SGHRS, YFSETQ. CDR3 length equals 18 residues. V shed 0 bases and J 4 bases; nucleotides not matched to a gene: 9.

V and J are TRBV20-1 and TRBJ2-5, with D possibly TRBD2 on 5 matching bases. Germline lookup yields CDR1 DFQATT and CDR2 SNEGSKA (reference sequence). The V end was cut by 5 bases, the J end by 5 bases, with 21 bases between. The CDR3 extends over 15 amino acids. The CDR3 is CSARAPYSGLETQYF. CDR3 coding DNA: TGCAGTGCTCGTGCCCCGTACAGCGGACTGGAGACCCAGTACTTC.

The chain couples TRBV11-2 to TRBJ2-3, with 10 bases that match TRBD2. Per germline, CDR1 SGHAT and CDR2 FQNNGV. This CDR3 region has 15 residues. Losses at the gene ends were 8 bases for V and 2 bases for J; bases not matched to a gene: 7. CDR3: CASPPLAGATDTQYF. For the CDR3, the DNA is TGTGCCAGCCCGCCTCTAGCGGGAGCCACAGATACGCAGTATTTT.

This CDR3 reads CASSAGRGGDSPLHF. CDR3 coding DNA: TGTGCCAGCAGTGCAGGCAGGGGTGGTGATTCACCCCTCCACTTT. The gene calls are TRBV2 and TRBJ1-6; D may be TRBD1 (6 bases). Germline CDR1 and CDR2: SNHLY and FYNNEI. Trimming took off 4 bases at V and 8 bases at J, with 15 bases between the two ends. The CDR3 is 15 amino acids.

Only a few counts were recorded for this clone. The identical CDR3 is also encoded by other nucleotide sequences in the sample. This rearrangement joins TRBV28 to TRBJ2-5; possible D gene TRBD1, 5 bases. The CDR3 consists of 15 residues. Deletions cut 2 bases from V and 2 bases from J, with 12 bases between. The germline V gene has CDR1 MDHEN and CDR2 SYDVKM. This CDR3 reads CASSLRGLGQETQYF. The CDR3 DNA reads TGTGCCAGCAGTTTAAGGGGCCTGGGGCAAGAGACCCAGTACTTC.

On this clone: Other nucleotide sequences in the sample specify the same CDR3. This CDR3 reads CASSLAGDTQYF. Written as DNA, the CDR3 is TGCGCCAGCAGCTTGGCCGGGGATACGCAGTATTTT. The V and J genes are TRBV5-1 and TRBJ2-3; no clear D gene. Trimming pared 0 bases from V and 6 bases from J, leaving 5 bases between. Germline lookup yields CDR1 SGHRS and CDR2 YFSETQ. The CDR3 runs to 12 residues.

This rearrangement joins TRBV2 to TRBJ2-5; TRBD1 agrees at 10 bases. The junction had 9 bases not matched to a gene; V was cut back by 6 bases and J by 5 bases. This CDR3 comprises 15 residues. Germline CDR1 reads SNHLY; CDR2 reads FYNNEI. Here the CDR3 DNA reads TGTGCCAGCAGCCCAGGGACAGGGGTTGTGGAGACCCAGTACTTC. Its translation: CASSPGTGVVETQYF.

In its sample, this clone was seen once. This chain uses TRBV5-6 with TRBJ2-1; D is unclear. Trimming took 1 base from V and 6 from J, leaving 8 bases between them. The CDR3 runs 13 residues. Germline assignment: CDR1 SGHDT and CDR2 YYEEEE. CDR3 DNA sequence: TGTGCCAGCAGCTTGACGACAACCAATGAGCAGTTCTTC. Amino acids: CASSLTTTNEQFF.

The genes are TRBV28 and TRBJ2-3; weak D call: TRBD1 (6 bases). Germline CDR1 MDHEN, CDR2 SYDVKM. The CDR3 runs 14 residues. Trimming shortened V by 8 bases and J by 2 bases, and 14 bases separated the two germline ends. CDR3 protein: CASQRQGFTDTQYF. CDR3 DNA: TGTGCCAGCCAGAGGCAGGGGTTCACAGATACGCAGTATTTT.

The chain combines TRBV6-5 with TRBJ2-5; the match to TRBD2 covers 9 bases. V trimming: 4 bases; J trimming: 3 bases; junction bases outside the gene matches: 3. The CDR3 length is 14 residues. CDR1 and CDR2 (germline): MNHEY, SVGAGI. Here the CDR3 reads CASSSRLAEETQYF. In DNA form, the CDR3 reads TGTGCCAGCAGTTCCCGACTAGCGGAAGAGACCCAGTACTTC.

The J gene is TRBJ1-1, the V gene TRBV4-2; D is perhaps TRBD1 (5 bases). Germline loops: CDR1 LGHNA, CDR2 YNFKEQ. Trimming cost V 1 base and J 1 base, with 10 bases left between them. The CDR3 runs to 15 residues. The DNA of the CDR3 is TGTGCCAGCAGCCAAGGCACAGGACCGAACACTGAAGCTTTCTTT. Its protein product is CASSQGTGPNTEAFF.

The genes are TRBV7-8 and TRBJ2-7; 7 bases match TRBD2. Germline CDR1 SGHVS, CDR2 FQNEAQ. The CDR3 length is 15 residues. J gave up 3 bases and V 1 base, and 6 bases lay outside the gene matches. The CDR3 coding sequence is TGTGCCAGCAGCTTAGACGGGACTACCCTCTACGAGCAGTACTTC. Protein sequence: CASSLDGTTLYEQYF.

The chain combines TRBV29-1 with TRBJ1-1; maybe TRBD1 (5 bases). The CDR3 is 12 residues long. V lost 4 bases, J lost 4 bases, and 10 bases lay in between. Germline loops: CDR1 SQVTM, CDR2 ANQGSEA. The CDR3 nucleotides read TGCAGCGTTGTGGGGGGAGGCACTGAAGCTTTCTTT. Amino acids: CSVVGGGTEAFF. Full variable domain (missing parts from reference TRBV29-1 and TRBJ1-1): SAVISQKPSRDICQRGTSLTIQCQVDSQVTMMFWYRQQPGQSLTLIATANQGSEATYESGFVIDKFPISRPNLTFSTLTVSNMSPEDSSIYLCSVVGGGTEAFFGQGTRLTVV.

The genes are TRBV28 and TRBJ2-7, with 7 bases aligning to TRBD2. This CDR3 spans 15 amino acids. Germline lookup yields CDR1 MDHEN and CDR2 SYDVKM. Trimming removed 5 bases from V and 0 bases from J; junction bases left unmatched: 7. The CDR3 loop reads CASSGTILFSYEQYF. The CDR3 DNA reads TGTGCCAGCAGTGGGACTATTCTTTTCTCCTACGAGCAGTACTTC.

The chain employs TRBV11-1 and TRBJ1-6; D ambiguous. Trimming shortened V by 4 bases and J by 9 bases, and 10 bases separated the two germline ends. Germline values: CDR1 SGHAT, CDR2 FQDESV (reference sequence). The CDR3 totals 13 residues. The CDR3 is CASSSQELSPLHF. Written as DNA, the CDR3 is TGTGCCAGCAGCTCCCAAGAACTTTCACCCCTCCACTTT.

In its sample, this clone was seen once. The rearrangement links TRBV19 to TRBJ1-1, with D hard to call. The V gene's germline CDR1 is LNHDA and CDR2 SQIVND (reference sequence). CDR3 length: 15 residues. V was pared by 5 bases and J by 2 bases, with 15 bases between. The CDR3 is CASSPSRSLNTEAFF. In DNA form, the CDR3 reads TGTGCCAGTAGTCCCTCCCGAAGCCTAAACACTGAAGCTTTCTTT.

The chain recombines TRBV27 with TRBJ2-5; 8 bases align to TRBD1. The CDR3 covers 18 residues. CDR1 is MNHEY, CDR2 SMNVEV, per germline (reference sequence). The junction had 20 bases not matched to a gene; V was cut back by 6 bases and J by 5 bases. This CDR3 is CASSRGPRGQGAPETQYF. CDR3 in DNA: TGTGCCAGCAGCCGAGGCCCCCGGGGGCAGGGGGCGCCTGAGACCCAGTACTTC.

The chain combines TRBV7-8 with TRBJ1-2; D possibly corresponds to TRBD1 (5 bases). CDR3 length: 14 amino acids. Germline assignment: CDR1 SGHVS and CDR2 FQNEAQ. V lost 5 bases and J 3 bases, leaving 13 bases between the germline ends. The CDR3 nucleotides are TGTGCCAGCAGCGCGACAGAGCTCGACTATGGCTACACCTTC. This gives the protein CASSATELDYGYTF.

The chain carries TRBV7-9 and TRBJ2-3; 11 bases align to TRBD2. There are 15 residues in the CDR3. The germline V gene has CDR1 SEHNR and CDR2 FQNEAQ (reference sequence). The junction had 5 bases not matched to a gene; V was cut back by 5 bases and J by 4 bases. CDR3 region: CASSPTSGGPDTQYF. CDR3 coding DNA: TGTGCCAGCAGCCCTACTAGCGGGGGACCAGATACGCAGTATTTT.

This clone appeared many times. The rearrangement links TRBV6-2 or TRBV6-3 to TRBJ2-1; possibly TRBD2 for D (6 bases). The CDR3 sequence is 15 residues long. CDR1 and CDR2 from the germline V gene are MNHEY and SVGEGT. Trimming left V 0 bases short and J 6 bases short, with 12 bases between. The CDR3 sequence is CASSYSQEGGNEQFF. CDR3 DNA: TGTGCCAGCAGTTACTCGCAGGAGGGCGGCAATGAGCAGTTCTTC.

This clone was observed once. This chain uses TRBV5-1 with TRBJ1-1; the D is unclear. The V end lost 2 bases, the J end lost 4 bases, and 12 bases lay between the germline ends. Germline CDR1 SGHRS, CDR2 YFSETQ. The CDR3 length is 14 residues. The CDR3 protein is CASSLGGVGTEAFF. The DNA for the CDR3 is TGCGCCAGCAGCTTAGGCGGGGTTGGCACTGAAGCTTTCTTT. Full variable domain (missing parts from reference TRBV5-1 and TRBJ1-1): KAGVTQTPRYLIKTRGQQVTLSCSPISGHRSVSWYQQTPGQGLQFLFEYFSETQRNKGNFPGRFSGRQFSNSRSEMNVSTLELGDSALYLCASSLGGVGTEAFFGQGTRLTVV.

The chain uses TRBV7-9 and TRBJ2-5; the D gene is possibly TRBD2 (5 bases). Looked up from germline, CDR1 is SEHNR and CDR2 is FQNEAQ (reference sequence). The CDR3 runs to 15 residues. V was shortened by 5 bases and J by 5 bases, with 18 bases between the two germline ends. CDR3 coding DNA: TGTGCCAGCAGCCCAACGTGGGCCTCGGGGGAGACCCAGTACTTC. Translation gives CASSPTWASGETQYF.

The chain carries TRBV9 and TRBJ2-6; TRBD2 agrees at 8 bases. Germline V gene lookup returns CDR1 SGDLS and CDR2 YYNGEE. CDR3 length: 19 amino acids. V dropped 3 bases and J dropped 0; count of bases not matched to a gene: 11. The CDR3 protein is CASSAPRGGPSSGANVLTF. The CDR3 coding sequence is TGTGCCAGCAGCGCCCCCCGGGGGGGCCCTAGCTCTGGGGCCAACGTCCTGACTTTC.

A remark on this clone: The identical CDR3 is also encoded by other nucleotide sequences in the sample. The chain links TRBV5-5 to TRBJ1-2, with 7 bases aligning to TRBD1. Germline CDR1 is SGHKS and CDR2 is YYEKEE (reference sequence). V was clipped by 1 base and J by 7 bases; unmatched bases: 7. There are 14 residues in the CDR3. The CDR3 bases are TGTGCCAGCAGCTTGACGGGTGGACAGGTTGGCTACACCTTC. Protein product: CASSLTGGQVGYTF.

This chain's CDR3 is CASSYSPGGLYEQYF. CDR3 sequence (DNA): TGTGCCAGCAGTTACAGTCCAGGTGGCCTCTACGAGCAGTACTTC. The chain employs TRBV6-5 and TRBJ2-7; no firm D call. Trimming took off 2 bases at V and 3 bases at J, with 14 bases between the two ends. This CDR3 region has 15 residues. CDR1 MNHEY and CDR2 SVGAGI come from the germline V gene.

V and J are TRBV12-5 and TRBJ1-1, with TRBD1 matching 10 bases. CDR1 and CDR2 from the germline V gene are LGHNT and FRNRAP. V shed 0 bases, J shed 2 bases, and the junction held 15 bases outside the gene matches. This CDR3 has 20 residues. CDR3 amino acids: CASGLVVLVGGQGINTEAFF. The CDR3 DNA reads TGTGCTAGTGGTTTGGTGGTATTAGTGGGGGGACAGGGGATTAACACTGAAGCTTTCTTT. The full variable domain, its missing parts supplied by reference TRBV12-5 and TRBJ1-1, is DARVTQTPRHKVTEMGQEVTMRCQPILGHNTVFWYRQTMMQGLELLAYFRNRAPLDDSGMPKDRFSAEMPDATLATLKIQPSEPRDSAVYFCASGLVVLVGGQGINTEAFFGQGTRLTVV.

This chain connects TRBV4-1 to TRBJ2-1; 8 nucleotides line up with TRBD2. Germline loops: CDR1 MGHRA, CDR2 YSYEKL. The CDR3 extends over 19 amino acids. Trimming at V came to 1 base and at J to 1 base, leaving 12 bases not matched to a gene. CDR3 residues: CASSQVAGGAHKSYNEQFF. The CDR3 DNA sequence: TGCGCCAGCAGCCAAGTCGCCGGGGGGGCCCACAAATCCTACAATGAGCAGTTCTTC.

V is TRBV5-1 and J is TRBJ2-1, with 7 bases lining up with TRBD2. Germline CDR1 and CDR2: SGHRS and YFSETQ. The CDR3 contains 16 residues. The V and J ends lost 2 bases and 0 bases, in that order; junction bases with no gene match: 5. This chain's CDR3 is CASSFLSGVSYNEQFF. CDR3 DNA sequence: TGCGCCAGCAGCTTTTTAAGCGGGGTCTCCTACAATGAGCAGTTCTTC.